This T cell receptor beta chain appears in the sequencing data of a study of cytomegalovirus exposure and HLA in healthy donors. About the study: Early released data comprised some 85 million unique TCRs from HLA-typed donors. General study points: TCR beta chains associated with HLA were, in a later analysis, more clonally expanded than equally common others. For TCR beta chains, V- and J-gene trimming was later linked to a missense DCLRE1C variant.

This clone occurred a few times. Its specificity is unknown. The study ran its PCR with 60 Vbeta and 13 Jbeta primers. Repertoires were generated with immunoSEQ multiplex PCR, while TCRdb's copy carries only in-frame clones and drops some. There are about 120,000 clones in the sample; around 74% occur only once, and 30% lies in the top ten. The V end was cut by 0 bases, the J end by 5 bases, with 5 bases between. Germline V CDR1 and CDR2: SGHRS, YFSETQ. The CDR3 totals 13 residues. Sequenced sample: PBMCs. The J gene is TRBJ2-2, the V gene TRBV5-1, with no clear D. The TCR sequence derives from a man between 60 and 70 years old in good health and CMV-seropositive. In DNA, the CDR3 is TGCGCCAGCAGCTTGGACTTAACCGGGGAGCTGTTTTTT. As protein: CASSLDLTGELFF.